The source of this T cell receptor beta chain is a study of T cell responses to AZD1222 COVID-19 vaccine. Study-wide results and caveats: Donors were mostly white British, more females; clonal diversity possibly underestimated.

Using immunoSEQ multiplex PCR, the repertoire was profiled, and TCRdb retains in-frame clones only, with some absent. Of around 100,000 clones listed, about 89% were seen once; the top ten hold 3.5% to 4.5%. Details on this clone: Its target is not known.

This CDR3 contains 13 residues. Trimming shortened V by 1 base and J by 5 bases, and 6 bases separated the two germline ends. Germline loops: CDR1 MDHEN, CDR2 SYDVKM. This rearrangement joins TRBV28 to TRBJ2-1, with D unresolved. Specimen: peripheral blood, collected on day 0 of MenACWY control vaccination. This receptor was obtained from an adult in good health. CDR3: CASSLFLNNEQFF. The CDR3, as DNA: TGTGCCAGCAGTTTATTTTTGAACAATGAGCAGTTCTTC.